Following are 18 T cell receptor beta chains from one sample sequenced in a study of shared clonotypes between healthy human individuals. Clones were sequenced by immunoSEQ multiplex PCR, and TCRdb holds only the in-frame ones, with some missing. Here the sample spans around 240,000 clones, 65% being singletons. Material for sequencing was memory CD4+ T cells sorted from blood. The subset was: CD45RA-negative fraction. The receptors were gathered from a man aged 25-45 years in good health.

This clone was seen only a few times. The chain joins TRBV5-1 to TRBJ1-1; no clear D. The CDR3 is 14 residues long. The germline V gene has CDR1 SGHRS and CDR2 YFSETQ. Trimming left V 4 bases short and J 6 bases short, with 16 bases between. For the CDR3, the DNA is TGCGCCAGCAGCCCCGTTAGACTGGGAGCTGAAGCTTTCTTT. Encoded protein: CASSPVRLGAEAFF.

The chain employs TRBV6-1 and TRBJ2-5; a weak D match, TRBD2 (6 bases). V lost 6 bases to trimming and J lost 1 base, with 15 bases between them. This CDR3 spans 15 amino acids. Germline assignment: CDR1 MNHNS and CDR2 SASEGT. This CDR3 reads CASRDAGWGQETQYF. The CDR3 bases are TGTGCCAGCAGAGATGCGGGGTGGGGCCAAGAGACCCAGTACTTC.

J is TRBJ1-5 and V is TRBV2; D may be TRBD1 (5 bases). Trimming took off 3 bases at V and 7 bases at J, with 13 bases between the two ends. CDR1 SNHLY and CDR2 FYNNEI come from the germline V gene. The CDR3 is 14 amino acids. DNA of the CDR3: TGTGCCAGCAGTGATCGACAGTCGTGGCAGCCCCAGCATTTT. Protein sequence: CASSDRQSWQPQHF.

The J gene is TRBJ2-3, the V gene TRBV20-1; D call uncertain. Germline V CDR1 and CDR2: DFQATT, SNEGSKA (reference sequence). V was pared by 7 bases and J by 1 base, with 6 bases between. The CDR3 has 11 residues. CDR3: CSGAGTDTQYF. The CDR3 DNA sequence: TGCAGTGGGGCCGGCACAGATACGCAGTATTTT.

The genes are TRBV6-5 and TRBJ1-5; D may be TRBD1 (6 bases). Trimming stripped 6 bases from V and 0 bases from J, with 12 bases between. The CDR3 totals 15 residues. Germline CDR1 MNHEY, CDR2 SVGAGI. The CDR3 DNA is TGTGCCAGCAGCCGTAGGGGGACTAGCAATCAGCCCCAGCATTTT. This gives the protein CASSRRGTSNQPQHF.

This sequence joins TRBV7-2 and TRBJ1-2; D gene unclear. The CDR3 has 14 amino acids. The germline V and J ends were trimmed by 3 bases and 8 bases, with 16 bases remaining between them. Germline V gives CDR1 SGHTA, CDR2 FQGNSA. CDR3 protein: CASSLTSKSGGYTF. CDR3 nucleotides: TGTGCCAGCAGCTTGACCAGTAAGAGTGGCGGCTACACCTTC. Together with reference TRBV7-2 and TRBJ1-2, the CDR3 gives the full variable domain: GAGVSQSPSNKVTEKGKDVELRCDPISGHTALYWYRQSLGQGLEFLIYFQGNSAPDKSGLPSDRFSAERTGGSVSTLTIQRTQQEDSAVYLCASSLTSKSGGYTFGSGTRLTVV.

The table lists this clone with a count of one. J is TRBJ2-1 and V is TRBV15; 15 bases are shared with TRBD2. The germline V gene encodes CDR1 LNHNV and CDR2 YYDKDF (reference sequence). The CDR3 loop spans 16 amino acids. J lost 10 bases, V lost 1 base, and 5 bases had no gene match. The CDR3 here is CATSRGGLAGGREQFF. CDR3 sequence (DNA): TGTGCCACCAGCAGAGGCGGACTAGCGGGAGGGCGAGAGCAGTTCTTC.

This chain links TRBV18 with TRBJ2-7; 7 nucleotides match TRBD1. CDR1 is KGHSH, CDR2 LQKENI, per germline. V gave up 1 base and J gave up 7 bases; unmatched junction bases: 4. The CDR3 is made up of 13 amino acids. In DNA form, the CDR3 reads TGTGCCAGCTCACCACAGGGGGCCTGGGAGCAGTACTTC. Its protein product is CASSPQGAWEQYF.

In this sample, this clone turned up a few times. CDR3 sequence: CASSQGLQLRETQYF. The CDR3 coding sequence is TGTGCCAGCTCACAGGGACTCCAGCTACGGGAGACCCAGTACTTC. This chain uses TRBV18 with TRBJ2-5; D possibly corresponds to TRBD2 (6 bases). CDR1 is KGHSH, CDR2 LQKENI, per germline. V lost 4 bases and J lost 5, with 17 bases in between. This CDR3 spans 15 amino acids.

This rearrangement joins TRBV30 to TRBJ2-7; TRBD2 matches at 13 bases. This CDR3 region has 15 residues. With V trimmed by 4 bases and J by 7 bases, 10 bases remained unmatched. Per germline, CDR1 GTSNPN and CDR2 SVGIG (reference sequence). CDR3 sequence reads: CAWTPLAGGLREQYF. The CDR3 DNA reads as TGTGCCTGGACCCCACTAGCGGGAGGGCTGCGTGAGCAGTACTTC.

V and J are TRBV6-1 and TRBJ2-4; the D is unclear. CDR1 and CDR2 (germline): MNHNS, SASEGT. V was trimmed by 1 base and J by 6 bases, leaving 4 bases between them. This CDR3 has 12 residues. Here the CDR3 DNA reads TGTGCCAGCAGTGAAGTGGGAAACATTCAGTACTTC. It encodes CASSEVGNIQYF.

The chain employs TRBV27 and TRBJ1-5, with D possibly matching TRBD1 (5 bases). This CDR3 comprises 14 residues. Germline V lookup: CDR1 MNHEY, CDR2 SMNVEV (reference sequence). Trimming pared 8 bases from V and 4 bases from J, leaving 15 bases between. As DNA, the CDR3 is TGTGCCAGCGGGCCGGGACTGATGAATCAGCCCCAGCATTTT. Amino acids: CASGPGLMNQPQHF.

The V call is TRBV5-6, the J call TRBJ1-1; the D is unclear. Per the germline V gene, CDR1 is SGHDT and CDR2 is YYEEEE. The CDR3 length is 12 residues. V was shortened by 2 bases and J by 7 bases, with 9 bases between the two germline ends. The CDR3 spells CASSFLHSEAFF. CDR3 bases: TGTGCCAGCAGCTTCCTACATAGTGAAGCTTTCTTT.

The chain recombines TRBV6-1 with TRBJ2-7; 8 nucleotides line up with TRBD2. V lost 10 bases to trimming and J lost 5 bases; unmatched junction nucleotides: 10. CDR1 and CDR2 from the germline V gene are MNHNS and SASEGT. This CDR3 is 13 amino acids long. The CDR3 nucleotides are TGTGCCACCCGGTGGAGCGGGAGCGACGAGCAGTACTTC. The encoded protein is CATRWSGSDEQYF.

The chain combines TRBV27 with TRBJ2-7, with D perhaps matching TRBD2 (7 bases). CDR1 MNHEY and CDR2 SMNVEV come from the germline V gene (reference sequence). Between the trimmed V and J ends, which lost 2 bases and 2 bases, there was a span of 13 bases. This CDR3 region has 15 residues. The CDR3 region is CASSLKEGGTYEQYF. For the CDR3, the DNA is TGTGCCAGCAGTTTAAAGGAGGGGGGGACCTACGAGCAGTACTTC.

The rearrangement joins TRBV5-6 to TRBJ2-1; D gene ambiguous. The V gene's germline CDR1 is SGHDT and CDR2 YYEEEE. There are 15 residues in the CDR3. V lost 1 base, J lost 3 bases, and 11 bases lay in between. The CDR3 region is CASSLMQDHYNEQFF. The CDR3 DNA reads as TGTGCCAGCAGCTTGATGCAGGATCACTACAATGAGCAGTTCTTC.

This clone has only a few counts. The CDR3 region is CASSVKTGSHGYTF. In DNA form, the CDR3 reads TGTGCCAGCAGCGTAAAGACAGGCTCTCATGGCTACACCTTC. The rearrangement uses TRBV9 and TRBJ1-2; D might be TRBD1 (6 bases). The V end lost 1 base, the J end lost 6 bases, and 13 bases lay between the germline ends. The CDR3 loop spans 14 amino acids. Germline CDR1 and CDR2: SGDLS and YYNGEE.

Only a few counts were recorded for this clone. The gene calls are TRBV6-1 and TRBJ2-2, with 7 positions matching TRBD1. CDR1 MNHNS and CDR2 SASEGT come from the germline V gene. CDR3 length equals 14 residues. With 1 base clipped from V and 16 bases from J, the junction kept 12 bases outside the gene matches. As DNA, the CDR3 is TGTGCCAGCAGTGAAGGTCCGACAGGGCCCATGAAGTTTTTT. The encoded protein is CASSEGPTGPMKFF.